This T cell receptor beta chain was recovered during a study of regulatory T cells in long-lasting Graves disease. Findings and limits, study-wide: Whereas 966 public clonotypes were shared by new patients, persistent patients shared more, at a few thousand.

This clonotype was seen only a few times. Its antigen remains unknown. To make TCR beta libraries, researchers used iRepertoire HTBI primers and Arm-PCR of CDR3 regions. TCRdb reprocessed the multiplex PCR reads with MiXCR, giving one entry per CDR3 protein. The sample has about 440,000 distinct CDR3 sequences; 14% to 15% are singletons. Germline V gives CDR1 LNHNV, CDR2 YYDKDF (reference sequence). V was clipped by 4 bases and J by 1 base, with 13 bases between them. The length of the CDR3 is 15 residues. Time point of the sample: newly diagnosed GD, antithyroid drugs for less than 3 months. With RNA extracted from PBMCs as input, the TCR library was made. In addition, the sample was reused for a study of T cells in Graves' hyperthyroidism and ophthalmopathy. From that study: Patients with ophthalmopathy were separated from those with stable hyperthyroidism by a 13 V-J model. Model-based prediction identified ophthalmopathy a median around 6.7 months prior to its onset.

The TCR sequence derives from a woman aged 25 to 39 with Graves disease. The sequenced sample was peripheral blood mononuclear cells (PBMCs), obtained at new diagnosis, from a patient treated with antithyroid drugs. The chain joins TRBV15 to TRBJ2-5; no clear D. The CDR3 is CATSNPLKTQETQYF. The CDR3 nucleotides read TGTGCCACCAGCAACCCCTTGAAGACCCAAGAGACCCAGTACTTC.